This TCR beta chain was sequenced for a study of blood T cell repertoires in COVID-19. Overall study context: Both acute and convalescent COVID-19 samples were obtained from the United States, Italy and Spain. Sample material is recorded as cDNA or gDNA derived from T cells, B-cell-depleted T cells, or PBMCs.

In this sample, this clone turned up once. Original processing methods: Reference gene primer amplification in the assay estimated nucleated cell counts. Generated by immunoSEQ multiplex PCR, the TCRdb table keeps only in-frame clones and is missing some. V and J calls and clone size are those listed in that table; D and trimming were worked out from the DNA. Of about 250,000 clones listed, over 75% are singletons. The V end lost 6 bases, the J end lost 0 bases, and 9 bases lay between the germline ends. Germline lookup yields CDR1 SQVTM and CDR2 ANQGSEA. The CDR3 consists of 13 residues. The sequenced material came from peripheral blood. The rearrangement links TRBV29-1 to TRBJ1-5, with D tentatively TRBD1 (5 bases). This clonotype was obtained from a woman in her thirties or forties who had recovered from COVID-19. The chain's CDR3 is CSVGDYSNQPQHF. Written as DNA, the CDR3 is TGCAGCGTGGGGGACTATAGCAATCAGCCCCAGCATTTT.